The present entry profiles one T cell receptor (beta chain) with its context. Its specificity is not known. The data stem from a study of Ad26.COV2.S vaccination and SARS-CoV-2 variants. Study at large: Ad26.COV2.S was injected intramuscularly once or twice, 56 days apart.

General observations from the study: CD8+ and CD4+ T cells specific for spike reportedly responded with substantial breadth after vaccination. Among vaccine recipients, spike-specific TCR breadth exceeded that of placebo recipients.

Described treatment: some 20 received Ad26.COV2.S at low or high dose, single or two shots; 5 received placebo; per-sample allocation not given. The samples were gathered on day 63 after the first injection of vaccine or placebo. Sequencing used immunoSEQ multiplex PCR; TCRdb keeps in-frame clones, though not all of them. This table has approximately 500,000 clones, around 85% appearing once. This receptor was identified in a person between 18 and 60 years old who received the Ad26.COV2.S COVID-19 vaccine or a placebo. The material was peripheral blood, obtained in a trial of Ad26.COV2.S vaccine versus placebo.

The CDR3, as DNA: TGTGCCACCAGTGATCACACATCAGATACGCAGTATTTT. Its translation is CATSDHTSDTQYF. The chain links TRBV24-1 to TRBJ2-3; no reliable D call. Deletions cut 3 bases from V and 4 bases from J, with 7 bases between. The CDR3 has 13 amino acids. CDR1 is KGHDR and CDR2 is SFDVKD in the germline V gene.